This record concerns one TCR beta chain sequence. Its target is not known. This sample was included in a study of T cells in localized non-small cell lung cancer. Whole-study findings and limits: Higher blood T cell density tracked longer overall survival. Tumor trailed uninvolved adjacent lung in T cell clonality, which peaked there. Adjacent lung had a median approximately 50 of the 100 largest tumor clones. Only one tumor region was sequenced, so heterogeneity remains possible.

Germline V CDR1 and CDR2: SGHTA, FQGNSA. This CDR3 region has 11 residues. Trimming shortened V by 4 bases and J by 11 bases, and 11 bases separated the two germline ends. The assay was immunoSEQ multiplex PCR, and TCRdb's table has in-frame clones only and misses some. Here the sample spans about 37,000 clones, more than 85% being singletons. The clonotype comes from a female donor over 55 with stage II lung adenocarcinoma. The rearrangement uses TRBV7-2 and TRBJ1-1, with unresolved D. Here the sequenced sample was peripheral blood mononuclear cells, taken before any cancer treatment. CDR3 residues: CASSSFIRAFF. The CDR3 DNA reads as TGTGCCAGCAGCTCCTTTATTCGGGCTTTCTTT.